This T cell receptor beta chain was sequenced for a study of technical replicates of blood from four donors. Sequencing was performed with immunoSEQ multiplex PCR; in TCRdb, only in-frame clones are kept and a portion is missing. Here the sample spans more than 70,000 clones, about 91% being singletons. The germline V gene encodes CDR1 ENHRY and CDR2 SYGVKD. Unmatched junction bases numbered 7, after V lost 3 bases and J lost 7 bases. This CDR3 has 14 amino acids. The chain couples TRBV10-3 to TRBJ2-7; 9 bases agree with TRBD2. Sequenced: T cells isolated from PBMCs. The TCR was taken from a human donor in good health. The CDR3 spells CAISDSSGAGEQYF. CDR3 sequence (DNA): TGTGCCATCAGTGACTCTAGCGGGGCGGGGGAGCAGTACTTC.